Presented here are 22 T cell receptor beta chains from one specimen sequenced in a study of cytomegalovirus exposure and HLA in healthy donors (dated by TCRdb to the late 2010s). The method behind the library was the immunoSEQ multiplex PCR assay. A mixture of 60 forward primers for TCR Vbeta segments and 13 reverse primers for TCR Jbeta segments was used in the multiplex PCR. TCRdb carries this immuneACCESS record with in-frame sequences only. Its versions omit some clonotypes, under half of them owing to an unresolved V gene in the studies checked, with the rest unexplained. This sample comprises more than 85,000 clones, over 9.5% of them detected only once. The ten largest clones add up to approximately 16% of the sample. Sequencing input: PBMCs. These receptors all come from a man aged 35 to 55 in good health and CMV-seropositive.

In this sample, this clone turned up once. The rearrangement uses TRBV27 and TRBJ1-1, with D possibly TRBD1 on 5 matching bases. Trimming cost V 7 bases and J 8 bases, with 14 bases left between them. From germline, CDR1 is MNHEY and CDR2 SMNVEV (reference sequence). The CDR3 runs 12 residues. The CDR3 region is CASTSLSGEAFF. Here the CDR3 DNA reads TGTGCCAGCACAAGCCTCTCAGGGGAAGCTTTCTTT.

Regarding this clone: At one boundary the junction diverges from the germline segment, which might be a read error. This sequence joins TRBV4-1 and TRBJ2-4, with 8 bases matching TRBD1. This CDR3 comprises 15 residues. CDR1 and CDR2 (germline): MGHRA, YSYEKL. The CDR3 DNA reads as TGCGCCAGCAGCCCGACAGGGGATGCCAAAAACATTCACTACTTC. Protein: CASSPTGDAKNIHYF.

The rearrangement joins TRBV19 to TRBJ2-2, with TRBD2 matching over 10 bases. V lost 3 bases, J lost 7 bases, and 8 bases stayed unmatched. This CDR3 contains 16 residues. Germline assignment: CDR1 LNHDA and CDR2 SQIVND (reference sequence). CDR3 sequence (DNA): TGTGCCAGTAGTATCGCCCTAGCGGGGGAGGGCGGGGAGCTGTTTTTT. Protein: CASSIALAGEGGELFF.

This clone was counted between two and nine times. CDR3: CASSFQGGEKLFF. DNA of the CDR3: TGCGCCAGCAGCTTTCAGGGTGGAGAAAAACTGTTTTTT. This chain uses TRBV5-1 with TRBJ1-4, with a weak D call TRBD1 (5 bases). The CDR3 runs to 13 residues. Germline V gene lookup returns CDR1 SGHRS and CDR2 YFSETQ. The germline V and J ends were trimmed by 2 bases and 8 bases, with 10 bases remaining between them.

The chain carries TRBV11-3 and TRBJ2-3; perhaps TRBD2 as D (6 bases). Germline V gene lookup returns CDR1 SGHNT and CDR2 YENEEA. CDR3 length equals 15 residues. With 2 bases removed from V and 2 bases from J, the gap between germline ends came to 11 bases. CDR3 DNA sequence: TGTGCCAGCAGCTTATCGGGACTTCTCACAGATACGCAGTATTTT. The encoded protein is CASSLSGLLTDTQYF.

The J gene is TRBJ2-5, the V gene TRBV5-4; D is possibly TRBD2 (5 bases). This CDR3 comprises 14 residues. The germline gives CDR1 SGHNT, CDR2 YYREEE (reference sequence). Between the trimmed V and J ends, which lost 4 bases and 2 bases, there was a span of 12 bases. The CDR3 reads CASSGTGLQETQYF. The CDR3 region has the DNA TGTGCCAGCAGCGGAACCGGACTTCAAGAGACCCAGTACTTC.

The V call is TRBV7-2, the J call TRBJ2-1; D not resolved. The germline V gene has CDR1 SGHTA and CDR2 FQGNSA. This CDR3 spans 16 amino acids. V was trimmed by 2 bases and J by 5 bases, leaving 16 bases between them. CDR3 loop: CASSLTITPNDNEQFF. The DNA of the CDR3 is TGTGCCAGCAGCTTAACCATAACTCCAAACGACAATGAGCAGTTCTTC.

V and J are TRBV19 and TRBJ1-1; 7 bases match TRBD1. The CDR3 has 15 amino acids. Germline CDR1 and CDR2: LNHDA and SQIVND (reference sequence). V trimming: 3 bases; J trimming: 1 base; junction bases outside the gene matches: 5. CDR3: CASSINTGANTEAFF. Here the CDR3 DNA reads TGTGCCAGTAGTATCAATACAGGGGCGAACACTGAAGCTTTCTTT.

This clone was seen a handful of times. This rearrangement joins TRBV7-6 to TRBJ1-3, with a tentative D call TRBD1 (5 bases). Trimming took 5 bases from V and 0 from J, leaving 17 bases between them. The CDR3 spans 17 residues. Germline V CDR1 and CDR2: SGHVS, FNYEAQ. CDR3 nucleotides: TGTGCCAGCAGCCTTACCGTGACAGTCTCCTCTGGAAACACCATATATTTT. It yields the protein CASSLTVTVSSGNTIYF.

This rearrangement joins TRBV5-6 to TRBJ2-2; D unresolved. The CDR3 has 13 amino acids. Germline values: CDR1 SGHDT, CDR2 YYEEEE. V was cut by 0 bases and J by 5 bases, with 5 bases left in between. This CDR3 reads CASSLGATGELFF. For the CDR3, the DNA is TGTGCCAGCAGCTTGGGGGCGACCGGGGAGCTGTTTTTT.

The chain links TRBV5-8 to TRBJ2-3, with 14 nucleotides matching TRBD2. V shed 10 bases and J 6 bases; nucleotides not matched to a gene: 7. CDR3 length equals 14 residues. The germline V gene has CDR1 SGHTS and CDR2 YDEGEE. The CDR3 DNA reads TGTGCCGGGGGGACTAGCGGGAGAGTGGATACGCAGTATTTT. This gives the protein CAGGTSGRVDTQYF.

The V and J genes are TRBV2 and TRBJ1-4; no firm D call. V was pared by 4 bases and J by 6 bases, with 6 bases between. Germline CDR1 SNHLY, CDR2 FYNNEI. The CDR3 totals 12 residues. CDR3 coding DNA: TGTGCCAGCAGTGTGGCCCATGAAAAACTGTTTTTT. Its translation: CASSVAHEKLFF. The whole variable domain, remainder taken from reference TRBV2 and TRBJ1-4, is EPEVTQTPSHQVTQMGQEVILRCVPISNHLYFYWYRQILGQKVEFLVSFYNNEISEKSEIFDDQFSVERPDGSNFTLKIRSTKLEDSAMYFCASSVAHEKLFFGSGTQLSVL.

This clone was detected a few times. The CDR3 coding sequence is TGTGCCAGTAGTCTGGGAGGTTCACCCCTCCACTTT. This translates into CASSLGGSPLHF. V is TRBV19 and J is TRBJ1-6, with no clear D. The germline V and J ends were trimmed by 5 bases and 9 bases, with 8 bases remaining between them. Germline CDR1 reads LNHDA; CDR2 reads SQIVND (reference sequence). CDR3 length: 12 amino acids.

This clone was detected a few times. V and J are TRBV10-2 and TRBJ2-1; 13 nucleotides match TRBD2. V shed 6 bases, J shed 7 bases, and the junction held 9 bases outside the gene matches. Germline V CDR1 and CDR2: WSHSY, SAAADI. This CDR3 comprises 16 residues. CDR3 sequence (DNA): TGCGCCAGCAGAAAGACCGGGACTAGCGGGATGAATGAGCAGTTCTTC. As protein: CASRKTGTSGMNEQFF.

This clone was found a few times. This sequence joins TRBV5-1 and TRBJ1-1, with 7 bases aligning to TRBD1. Germline-derived CDR1 and CDR2 are SGHRS and YFSETQ. Germline trimming cut 7 bases from V and 11 bases from J; bases unmatched to any gene: 20. The CDR3 is 15 residues long. The CDR3 nucleotides read TGCGCCAGCGGACCGGGACAGATCAACGGGGCCGAGGCTTTCTTT. Its translation: CASGPGQINGAEAFF.

This clone occurred a few times. The chain is built from TRBV7-7 and TRBJ2-1; 16 nucleotides line up with TRBD2. Germline V gene sequence: CDR1 SSHAT, CDR2 FNYEAQ (reference sequence). The CDR3 sequence is 16 residues long. Losses at the gene ends were 3 bases for V and 8 bases for J; bases not matched to a gene: 4. DNA for the CDR3: TGTGCCAGCAGCTTGGGACTAGCGGGAGGGAAGGATGAGCAGTTCTTC. It translates to CASSLGLAGGKDEQFF.

The V call is TRBV11-3, the J call TRBJ1-2, with 9 bases matching TRBD1. CDR1 is SGHNT, CDR2 YENEEA, per germline. The CDR3 has 13 amino acids. The V segment lost 3 bases and the J segment 8 bases; nucleotides outside the gene matches: 4. In DNA, the CDR3 is TGTGCCAGCAGCTTCACAGGGGGCCGCGGCTACACCTTC. Encoded protein: CASSFTGGRGYTF.

This clone appeared a few times. This rearrangement joins TRBV5-1 to TRBJ2-5; perhaps TRBD1 as D (5 bases). The germline gives CDR1 SGHRS, CDR2 YFSETQ. This CDR3 comprises 22 residues. Trimming stripped 2 bases from V and 2 bases from J, with 34 bases between. CDR3 coding DNA: TGCGCCAGCAGCTTAGTACGTTCTGGGCAGGTGGGAACAATCAGGGTTCAAGAGACCCAGTACTTC. Protein product: CASSLVRSGQVGTIRVQETQYF.

There are many counts of this clone. The rearrangement joins TRBV11-3 to TRBJ2-1, with 11 bases aligning to TRBD2. Germline CDR1 reads SGHNT; CDR2 reads YENEEA. The trim removed 1 base at V and 9 bases at J, leaving 5 bases unmatched. The CDR3 loop spans 15 amino acids. Here the CDR3 reads CASSLGLAGSTEQFF. The CDR3, as DNA: TGTGCCAGCAGCTTAGGACTAGCGGGAAGTACTGAGCAGTTCTTC.

The chain carries TRBV5-4 and TRBJ1-1, with D possibly matching TRBD1 (6 bases). V shed 4 bases and J shed 4 bases, with 14 bases lying between them. The CDR3 runs to 14 residues. The germline V gene encodes CDR1 SGHNT and CDR2 YYREEE (reference sequence). For the CDR3, the DNA is TGTGCCAGCAGCCTGACAGGTTTAGGCACTGAAGCTTTCTTT. Its translation is CASSLTGLGTEAFF.

The V and J genes are TRBV9 and TRBJ1-1; D is perhaps TRBD1 (6 bases). Trimming took 1 base from V and 1 from J, leaving 11 bases between them. In germline, CDR1 is SGDLS, CDR2 YYNGEE. The CDR3 extends over 15 amino acids. The CDR3 here is CASSVSTQGNTEAFF. The CDR3 DNA is TGTGCCAGCAGCGTATCAACACAGGGGAACACTGAAGCTTTCTTT.

This clone has only a few counts. The chain links TRBV4-1 to TRBJ2-5; the match to TRBD1 covers 8 bases. Germline CDR1 is MGHRA and CDR2 is YSYEKL. The CDR3 length is 18 residues. J gave up 1 base and V 0 bases, and 10 bases lay outside the gene matches. The CDR3 region is CASSQDPYSGGPQETQYF. CDR3 bases: TGCGCCAGCAGCCAAGATCCTTATTCAGGGGGCCCCCAAGAGACCCAGTACTTC.